One sample yielded the 10 T cell receptor beta chains listed below, sequenced in a study of blood T cell repertoires in COVID-19. Measured with immunoSEQ multiplex PCR; TCRdb has only the in-frame clones, and not every one. The data contain 310,000 or so clones, about nine tenths of them seen just once; the ten biggest clones take up more than 8.5%. Specimen: PBMCs or T cells enriched from blood (not recorded which). The origin of the receptors is a woman aged 18 to 35 who had recovered from COVID-19.

This chain links TRBV5-1 with TRBJ1-4; D might be TRBD1 (5 bases). V shed 4 bases and J shed 6 bases, with 10 bases lying between them. The CDR3 has 13 amino acids. Germline V gene lookup returns CDR1 SGHRS and CDR2 YFSETQ. CDR3 loop: CASSTDSDEKLFF. The CDR3, as DNA: TGCGCCAGCAGCACCGACAGCGATGAAAAACTGTTTTTT.

The rearrangement uses TRBV24-1 and TRBJ1-2; TRBD1 agrees at 7 bases. V shed 5 bases and J 2 bases; nucleotides not matched to a gene: 4. The CDR3 is 14 amino acids. CDR1 is KGHDR, CDR2 SFDVKD, per germline. CDR3 sequence (DNA): TGTGCCACCAGTGCCTTGGACAGGAACTATGGCTACACCTTC. This translates into CATSALDRNYGYTF.

The rearrangement links TRBV3-1 (or the pseudogene TRBV3-2) to TRBJ2-1, with 8 bases matching TRBD1. V gave up 4 bases and J gave up 0 bases; unmatched junction bases: 5. The CDR3 loop spans 16 amino acids. Germline V gene lookup returns CDR1 LGHDT and CDR2 YNNKEL (reference sequence). CDR3: CASSPLGTGSYNEQFF. The CDR3 DNA reads TGTGCCAGCAGCCCCCTCGGGACAGGCTCCTACAATGAGCAGTTCTTC.

The V gene is TRBV20-1, the J gene TRBJ2-1, with D unclear. V was pared by 6 bases and J by 6 bases, with 9 bases between. Germline V gene sequence: CDR1 DFQATT, CDR2 SNEGSKA (reference sequence). This CDR3 comprises 11 residues. CDR3 in DNA: TGCAGTGCCGAGTCCGTCAATGAGCAGTTCTTC. Protein sequence: CSAESVNEQFF.

The chain joins TRBV9 to TRBJ2-7; D remains unclear. CDR3 length: 14 amino acids. Trimming removed 0 bases at V and 2 bases at J, with 9 bases between. In germline, CDR1 is SGDLS, CDR2 YYNGEE. The CDR3 DNA is TGTGCCAGCAGCGTAGACCCAGAGGCCTACGAGCAGTACTTC. Translation gives CASSVDPEAYEQYF.

V and J are TRBV5-6 and TRBJ1-2; D call uncertain. The CDR3 consists of 11 residues. V lost 2 bases and J lost 6, with 5 bases in between. The V gene's germline CDR1 is SGHDT and CDR2 YYEEEE. The CDR3 DNA is TGTGCCAGCAGCTTCGGGAATGGCTACACCTTC. This gives the protein CASSFGNGYTF.

The genes are TRBV28 and TRBJ1-3; the D is unclear. The germline CDR1 and CDR2 sequences are MDHEN and SYDVKM. V lost 0 bases to trimming and J lost 0 bases, with 6 bases between them. The CDR3 loop spans 15 amino acids. The DNA for the CDR3 is TGTGCCAGCAGTTTATGGGCCAACTCTGGAAACACCATATATTTT. This encodes CASSLWANSGNTIYF.

The chain links TRBV30 to TRBJ1-2, with D maybe TRBD1 (5 bases). This CDR3 has 13 residues. Trimming removed 0 bases at V and 12 bases at J, with 17 bases between. Germline V CDR1 and CDR2: GTSNPN, SVGIG (reference sequence). The CDR3 nucleotides are TGTGCCTGGAGTGTTCATCCCTTCCAGGGTAACACCTTC. Residues: CAWSVHPFQGNTF.

The rearrangement uses TRBV3-1 (or the pseudogene TRBV3-2) and TRBJ2-3; 8 bases align to TRBD1. V dropped 6 bases and J dropped 6; count of bases not matched to a gene: 5. This CDR3 is built from 13 residues. CDR1 LGHDT and CDR2 YNNKEL come from the germline V gene (reference sequence). The CDR3 is CASRAHRGDTQYF. In nucleotides, the CDR3 is TGTGCCAGCAGGGCCCACAGGGGGGATACGCAGTATTTT.

The chain links TRBV19 to TRBJ1-1; D is unresolved. Per germline, CDR1 LNHDA and CDR2 SQIVND (reference sequence). The ends were cut back, 1 base at V and 4 bases at J, with 7 bases in the middle. This CDR3 is 13 amino acids long. The CDR3 nucleotides are TGTGCCAGTAGTATAGCGGGGTTCACTGAAGCTTTCTTT. Amino acids: CASSIAGFTEAFF.